These 4 T cell receptor beta chains were sequenced from one sample in a study of human T cells and chemical hapten exposure. TCRdb reanalysed the RACE reads using MiXCR and keeps one entry per CDR3 protein. The sample yields about 120,000 distinct CDR3 sequences, roughly 12% seen once. The time point here: patch test 1, 2 weeks after DPC sensitization. Treatment defined: therapeutic diphenylcyclopropenone sensitization with weekly scalp DPC. The sample consisted of whole blood, taken in connection with sensitization to the hapten diphenylcyclopropenone (DPC). Source of these receptors: a woman in her 50s with alopecia areata. Some clones in this sample may be carry-over from other donors' samples.

The chain employs TRBV18 and TRBJ2-7; 10 bases are shared with TRBD1. The J segment lost 3 bases and the V segment lost 5 bases, leaving 7 bases of the junction unmatched. The CDR3 sequence is 15 residues long. Germline V gene data show CDR1 as KGHSH and CDR2 as LQKENI. DNA of the CDR3: TGTGCCAGCTCATTAACCGGGACAGGGGTCTACGAGCAGTACTTC. This translates into CASSLTGTGVYEQYF.

The chain couples TRBV7-6 to TRBJ2-5; no definite D call. V was cut by 0 bases and J by 4 bases, with 9 bases left in between. Germline V gene lookup returns CDR1 SGHVS and CDR2 FNYEAQ. This CDR3 has 14 residues. The CDR3 reads CASSLAGRGETQYF. The CDR3 DNA follows: TGTGCCAGCAGCTTAGCCGGCCGCGGAGAGACCCAGTACTTC.

This chain uses TRBV11-2 with TRBJ2-3; no reliable D call. Looked up from germline, CDR1 is SGHAT and CDR2 is FQNNGV. The V end lost 3 bases, the J end lost 7 bases, and 14 bases lay between the germline ends. This CDR3 has 14 residues. CDR3 DNA: TGTGCCAGCAGCTTCCGTCTCTTGGGAAATACGCAGTATTTT. Translating gives CASSFRLLGNTQYF.

This clonotype was seen at least ten times. The chain couples TRBV7-9 to TRBJ1-5; D is uncertain. Germline CDR1 is SEHNR and CDR2 is FQNEAQ (reference sequence). Trimming shortened V by 1 base and J by 5 bases, and 3 bases separated the two germline ends. The CDR3 has 12 residues. The CDR3 nucleotides are TGTGCCAGCAGCTTAGGGGATCAGCCCCAGCATTTT. Translated: CASSLGDQPQHF.